The 9 T cell receptor beta chains reported below all come from one sample, sequenced in a study of metastatic and nonmetastatic thyroid tumors. All patients were treatment-naive before thyroid surgery. With MiXCR, TCRdb reprocessed the PCR reads. The sample contains 31,000 or so clones, roughly 30% of which appear only once. The sequenced sample consisted of blood. Receptors were obtained from a female donor with papillary thyroid cancer or a benign thyroid nodule (not recorded which). Some clones in this sample may be carry-over from other donors' samples.

The V and J genes are TRBV6-1 and TRBJ1-5; 10 bases line up with TRBD1. V lost 5 bases, J lost 7 bases, and 5 bases stayed unmatched. The length of the CDR3 is 14 residues. Germline CDR1 is MNHNS and CDR2 is SASEGT. CDR3 loop: CASSWGTGDQPQHF. Written as DNA, the CDR3 is TGTGCCAGCAGTTGGGGGACAGGGGACCAGCCCCAGCATTTT.

The rearrangement uses TRBV9 and TRBJ1-6, with 9 bases that match TRBD1. CDR1 and CDR2 from the germline V gene are SGDLS and YYNGEE. Losses at the gene ends were 3 bases for V and 5 bases for J; bases not matched to a gene: 3. There are 15 residues in the CDR3. Here the CDR3 DNA reads TGTGCCAGCAGCGCAAGACAGGGGGATAATTCACCCCTCCACTTT. Residues: CASSARQGDNSPLHF.

The chain employs TRBV30 and TRBJ1-6; D gene ambiguous. Trimming shortened V by 1 base and J by 7 bases, and 14 bases separated the two germline ends. Germline V CDR1 and CDR2: GTSNPN, SVGIG (reference sequence). The CDR3 has 15 residues. This CDR3 reads CAWSALSGLNSPLHF. DNA of the CDR3: TGTGCCTGGAGTGCCCTAAGTGGACTAAATTCACCCCTCCACTTT.

The genes are TRBV11-2 and TRBJ2-1, with D perhaps matching TRBD1 or TRBD2 (7 bases each). The V end lost 5 bases, the J end lost 9 bases, and 17 bases lay between the germline ends. CDR1 and CDR2 (germline): SGHAT, FQNNGV. The CDR3 is 14 residues long. The CDR3: CASSRRLAGGEQFF. The CDR3 nucleotides are TGTGCCAGCAGCCGTAGACTAGCAGGGGGTGAGCAGTTCTTC.

This clone was seen a few times. The rearrangement uses TRBV15 and TRBJ1-2; D ambiguous. The germline CDR1 and CDR2 sequences are LNHNV and YYDKDF (reference sequence). The CDR3 consists of 14 residues. V was cut by 0 bases and J by 4 bases, with 9 bases left in between. CDR3 loop: CATSRDPIGYGYTF. Here the CDR3 DNA reads TGTGCCACCAGCAGAGATCCGATAGGCTATGGCTACACCTTC.

The chain links TRBV19 to TRBJ2-7; D gene unclear. V was clipped by 0 bases and J by 2 bases, with 11 bases between them. The CDR3 is 15 amino acids. CDR1 is LNHDA and CDR2 is SQIVND in the germline V gene (reference sequence). The CDR3 reads CASSIDLTTAYEQYF. The CDR3 region has the DNA TGTGCCAGTAGTATAGACCTCACCACGGCCTACGAGCAGTACTTC.

This clone occurred a few times. This chain joins TRBV11-2 and TRBJ1-2; D possibly corresponds to TRBD1 (6 bases). The CDR3 is 13 residues long. Germline CDR1 and CDR2: SGHAT and FQNNGV. V lost 5 bases and J 11 bases, leaving 18 bases between the germline ends. This CDR3 is CASSLGQYLGYTF. The DNA for the CDR3 is TGTGCCAGCAGCCTCGGACAGTATTTAGGATACACCTTC.

This clone has just a few counts. V usage is TRBV12-3 or TRBV12-4 and J usage is TRBJ2-1; D is uncertain. Trimming cost V 1 base and J 6 bases, with 4 bases left between them. There are 12 residues in the CDR3. The CDR3: CASSLGSNEQFF. CDR3 DNA sequence: TGTGCCAGCAGTTTAGGCTCCAATGAGCAGTTCTTC.

This clone is labeled as medium-sized. V is TRBV19 and J is TRBJ2-2; perhaps TRBD2 as D (5 bases). This CDR3 is 14 amino acids long. Germline V CDR1 and CDR2: LNHDA, SQIVND (reference sequence). V lost 5 bases and J 5 bases, leaving 12 bases between the germline ends. DNA for the CDR3: TGTGCCAGTAGTTTCCTTAGCGTTACCGGGGAGCTGTTTTTT. The encoded protein is CASSFLSVTGELFF.